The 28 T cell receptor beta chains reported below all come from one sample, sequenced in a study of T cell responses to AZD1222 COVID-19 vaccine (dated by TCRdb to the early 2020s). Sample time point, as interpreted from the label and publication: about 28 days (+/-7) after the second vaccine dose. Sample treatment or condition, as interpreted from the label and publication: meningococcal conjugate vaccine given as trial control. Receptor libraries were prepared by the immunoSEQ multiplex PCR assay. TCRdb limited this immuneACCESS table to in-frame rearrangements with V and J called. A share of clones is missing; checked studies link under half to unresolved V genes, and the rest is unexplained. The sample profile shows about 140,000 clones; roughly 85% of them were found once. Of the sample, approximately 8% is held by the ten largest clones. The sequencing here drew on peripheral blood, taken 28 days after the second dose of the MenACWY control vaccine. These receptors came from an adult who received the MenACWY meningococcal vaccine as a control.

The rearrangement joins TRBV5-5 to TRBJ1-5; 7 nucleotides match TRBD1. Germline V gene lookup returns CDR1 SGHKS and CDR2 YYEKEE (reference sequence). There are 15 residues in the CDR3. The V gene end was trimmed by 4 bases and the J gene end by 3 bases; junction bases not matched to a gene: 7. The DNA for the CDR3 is TGTGCCAGCAGCACCGGGACAGCTATCAATCAGCCCCAGCATTTT. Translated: CASSTGTAINQPQHF.

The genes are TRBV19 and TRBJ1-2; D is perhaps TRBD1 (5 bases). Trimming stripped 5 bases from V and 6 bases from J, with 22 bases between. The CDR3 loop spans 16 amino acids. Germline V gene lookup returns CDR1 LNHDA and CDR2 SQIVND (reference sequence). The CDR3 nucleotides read TGTGCCAGTAGTGCGGATCGGGGGACTGTTTACGATGGCTACACCTTC. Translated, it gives CASSADRGTVYDGYTF. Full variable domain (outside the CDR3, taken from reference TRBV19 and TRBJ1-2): DGGITQSPKYLFRKEGQNVTLSCEQNLNHDAMYWYRQDPGQGLRLIYYSQIVNDFQKGDIAEGYSVSREKKESFPLTVTSAQKNPTAFYLCASSADRGTVYDGYTFGSGTRLTVV.

The CDR3 region is CASSLDWGGGAYNEQFF. The CDR3 coding sequence is TGTGCCAGCAGCTTAGATTGGGGCGGGGGAGCCTACAATGAGCAGTTCTTC. J is TRBJ2-1 and V is TRBV7-8; 7 positions agree with TRBD2. The J segment lost 2 bases and the V segment lost 1 base, leaving 8 bases of the junction unmatched. The germline V gene has CDR1 SGHVS and CDR2 FQNEAQ. The CDR3 has 17 residues.

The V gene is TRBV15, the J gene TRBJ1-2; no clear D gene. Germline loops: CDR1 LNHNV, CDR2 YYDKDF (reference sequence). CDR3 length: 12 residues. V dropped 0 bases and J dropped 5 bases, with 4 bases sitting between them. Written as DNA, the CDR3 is TGTGCCACCAGCAGAGATCTGTATGGCTACACCTTC. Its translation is CATSRDLYGYTF.

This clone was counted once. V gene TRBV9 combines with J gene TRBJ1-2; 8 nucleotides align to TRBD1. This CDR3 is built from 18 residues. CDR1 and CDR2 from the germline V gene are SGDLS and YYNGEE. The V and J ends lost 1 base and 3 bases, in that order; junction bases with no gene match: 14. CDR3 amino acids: CASSVRGITGGNYYGYTF. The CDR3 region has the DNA TGTGCCAGCAGCGTAAGAGGGATCACAGGGGGGAATTACTATGGCTACACCTTC.

The CDR3 nucleotides are TGCGCCAGCACCCAAGGGACAGGGGACTTTTATGGCTACACCTTC. The encoded protein is CASTQGTGDFYGYTF. This rearrangement joins TRBV5-1 to TRBJ1-2, with 10 bases matching TRBD1. Trimming took 6 bases from V and 5 from J; bases not matched to a gene: 10. The CDR3 is 15 amino acids. The germline gives CDR1 SGHRS, CDR2 YFSETQ.

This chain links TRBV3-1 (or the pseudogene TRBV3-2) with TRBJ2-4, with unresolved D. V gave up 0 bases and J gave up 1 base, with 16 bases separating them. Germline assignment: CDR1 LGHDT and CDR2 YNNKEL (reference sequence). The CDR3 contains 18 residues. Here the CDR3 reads CASSQDRITPRAKNIQYF. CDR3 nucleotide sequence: TGTGCCAGCAGCCAAGATCGAATTACCCCAAGGGCCAAAAACATTCAGTACTTC.

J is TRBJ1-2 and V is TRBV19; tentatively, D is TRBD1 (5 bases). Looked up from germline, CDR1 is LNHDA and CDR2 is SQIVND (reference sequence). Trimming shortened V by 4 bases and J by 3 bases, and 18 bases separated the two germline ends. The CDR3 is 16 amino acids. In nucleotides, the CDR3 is TGTGCCAGTAGTACAGCAGGATTGCGGGGGGACTATGGCTACACCTTC. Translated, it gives CASSTAGLRGDYGYTF.

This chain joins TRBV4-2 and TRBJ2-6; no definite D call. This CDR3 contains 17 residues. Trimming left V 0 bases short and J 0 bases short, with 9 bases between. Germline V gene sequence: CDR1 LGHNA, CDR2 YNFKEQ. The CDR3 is CASSQEARNSGANVLTF. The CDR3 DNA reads TGTGCCAGCAGCCAAGAAGCCCGAAACTCTGGGGCCAACGTCCTGACTTTC.

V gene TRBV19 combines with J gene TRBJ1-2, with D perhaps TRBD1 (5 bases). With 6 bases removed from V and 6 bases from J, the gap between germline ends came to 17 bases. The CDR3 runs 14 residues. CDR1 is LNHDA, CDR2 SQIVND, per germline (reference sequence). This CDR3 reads CASSPGPRIDGYTF. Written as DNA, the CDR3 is TGTGCCAGTAGCCCGGGGCCCCGGATTGATGGCTACACCTTC.

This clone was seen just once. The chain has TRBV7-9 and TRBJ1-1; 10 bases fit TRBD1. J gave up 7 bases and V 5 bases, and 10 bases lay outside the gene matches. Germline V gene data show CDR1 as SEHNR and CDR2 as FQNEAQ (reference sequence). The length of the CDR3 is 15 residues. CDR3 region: CASSNDRGLSGEAFF. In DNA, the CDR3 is TGTGCCAGCAGCAACGACAGGGGGCTCTCCGGTGAAGCTTTCTTT.

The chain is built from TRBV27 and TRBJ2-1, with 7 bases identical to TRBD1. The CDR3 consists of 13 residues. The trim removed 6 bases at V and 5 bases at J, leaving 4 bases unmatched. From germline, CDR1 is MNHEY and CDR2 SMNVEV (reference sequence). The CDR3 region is CASRGQLNNEQFF. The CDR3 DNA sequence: TGTGCCAGCAGGGGACAGCTGAACAATGAGCAGTTCTTC.

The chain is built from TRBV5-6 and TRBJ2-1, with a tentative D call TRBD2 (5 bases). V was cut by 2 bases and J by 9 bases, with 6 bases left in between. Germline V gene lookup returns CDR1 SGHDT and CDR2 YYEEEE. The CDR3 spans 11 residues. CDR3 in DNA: TGTGCCAGCAGCTTCGGGGTTGAGCAGTTCTTC. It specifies CASSFGVEQFF.

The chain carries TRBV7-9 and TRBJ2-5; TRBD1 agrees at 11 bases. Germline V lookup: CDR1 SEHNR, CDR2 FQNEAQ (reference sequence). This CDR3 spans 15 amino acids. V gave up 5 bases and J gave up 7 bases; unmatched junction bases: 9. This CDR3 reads CASSDGGTGGGTQYF. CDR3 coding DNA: TGTGCCAGCAGCGACGGTGGGACAGGGGGAGGGACCCAGTACTTC.

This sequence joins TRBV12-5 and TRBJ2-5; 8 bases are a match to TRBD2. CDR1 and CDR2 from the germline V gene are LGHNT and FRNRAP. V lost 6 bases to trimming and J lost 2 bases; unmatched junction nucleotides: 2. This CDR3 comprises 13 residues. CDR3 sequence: CASGRGGQETQYF. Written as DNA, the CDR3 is TGTGCTAGTGGCCGCGGGGGGCAAGAGACCCAGTACTTC.

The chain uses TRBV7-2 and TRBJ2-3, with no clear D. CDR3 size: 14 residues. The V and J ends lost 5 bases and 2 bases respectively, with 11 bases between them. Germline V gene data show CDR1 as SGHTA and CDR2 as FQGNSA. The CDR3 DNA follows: TGTGCCAGCAGCCTCGCAGCGTACACAGATACGCAGTATTTT. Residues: CASSLAAYTDTQYF.

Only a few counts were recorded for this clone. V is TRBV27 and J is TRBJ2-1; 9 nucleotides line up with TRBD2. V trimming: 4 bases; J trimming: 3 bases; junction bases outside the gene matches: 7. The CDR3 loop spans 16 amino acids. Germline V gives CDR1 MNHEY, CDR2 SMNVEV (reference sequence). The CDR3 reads CASSSPSGASYNEQFF. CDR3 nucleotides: TGTGCCAGCAGTTCCCCTAGCGGGGCCAGCTACAATGAGCAGTTCTTC.

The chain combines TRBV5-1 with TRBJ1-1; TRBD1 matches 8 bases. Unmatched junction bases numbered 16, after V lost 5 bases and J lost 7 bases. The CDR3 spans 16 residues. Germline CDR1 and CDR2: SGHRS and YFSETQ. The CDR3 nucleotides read TGCGCCAGCAGTTCCACCCCACAGGGGGTTGGAGGTGAAGCTTTCTTT. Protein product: CASSSTPQGVGGEAFF.

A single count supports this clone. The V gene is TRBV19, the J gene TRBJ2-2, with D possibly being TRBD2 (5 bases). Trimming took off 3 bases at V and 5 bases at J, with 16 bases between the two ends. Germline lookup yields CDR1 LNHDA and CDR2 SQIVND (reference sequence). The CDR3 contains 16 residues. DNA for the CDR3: TGTGCCAGTAGTATTACTAGACTATTATTTACCGGGGAGCTGTTTTTT. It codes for CASSITRLLFTGELFF.

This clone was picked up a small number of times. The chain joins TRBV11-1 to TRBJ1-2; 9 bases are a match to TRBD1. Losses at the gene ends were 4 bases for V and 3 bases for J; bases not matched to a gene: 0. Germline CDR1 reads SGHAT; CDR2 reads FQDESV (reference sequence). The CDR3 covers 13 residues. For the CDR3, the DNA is TGTGCCAGCAGCTGGACAGGGGACTATGGCTACACCTTC. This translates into CASSWTGDYGYTF.

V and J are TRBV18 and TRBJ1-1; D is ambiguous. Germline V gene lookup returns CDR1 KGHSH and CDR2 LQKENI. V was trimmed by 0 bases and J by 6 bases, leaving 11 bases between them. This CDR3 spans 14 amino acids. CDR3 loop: CASSPPTGSAEAFF. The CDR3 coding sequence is TGTGCCAGCTCACCACCGACTGGTAGCGCTGAAGCTTTCTTT.

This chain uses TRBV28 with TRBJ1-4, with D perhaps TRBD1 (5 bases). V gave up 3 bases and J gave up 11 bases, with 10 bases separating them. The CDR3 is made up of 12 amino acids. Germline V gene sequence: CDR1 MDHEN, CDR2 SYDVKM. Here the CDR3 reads CASSFRGSKLFF. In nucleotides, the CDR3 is TGTGCCAGCAGTTTTAGGGGCAGTAAACTGTTTTTT.

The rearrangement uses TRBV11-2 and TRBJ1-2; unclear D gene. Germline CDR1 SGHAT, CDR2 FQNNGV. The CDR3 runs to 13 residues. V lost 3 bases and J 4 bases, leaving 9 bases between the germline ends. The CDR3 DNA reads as TGTGCCAGCAGCTTGTTCTCCAGCTATGGCTACACCTTC. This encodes CASSLFSSYGYTF.

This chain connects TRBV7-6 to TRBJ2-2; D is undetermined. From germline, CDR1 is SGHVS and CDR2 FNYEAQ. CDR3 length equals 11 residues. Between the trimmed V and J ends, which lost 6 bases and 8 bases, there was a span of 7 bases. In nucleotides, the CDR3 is TGTGCCAGCAGGGCCTGGGGGGAGCTGTTTTTT. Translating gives CASRAWGELFF. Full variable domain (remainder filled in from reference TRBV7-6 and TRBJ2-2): GAGVSQSPRYKVTKRGQDVALRCDPISGHVSLYWYRQALGQGPEFLTYFNYEAQQDKSGLPNDRFSAERPEGSISTLTIQRTEQRDSAMYRCASRAWGELFFGEGSRLTVL.

The CDR3 DNA reads as TGTGCCAGCAGACAGGGCCCTTCACCCCTCCACTTT. This codes for CASRQGPSPLHF. This chain links TRBV27 with TRBJ1-6, with D maybe TRBD1 (6 bases). This CDR3 is built from 12 residues. Germline CDR1 reads MNHEY; CDR2 reads SMNVEV (reference sequence). Trimming left V 6 bases short and J 9 bases short, with 9 bases between.

CDR3 amino acids: CASSVGVFNSPLHF. The CDR3 DNA is TGTGCCAGCAGCGTGGGGGTATTCAATTCACCCCTCCACTTT. The V call is TRBV9, the J call TRBJ1-6, with TRBD1 as a possible D gene (5 bases). Germline V gene data show CDR1 as SGDLS and CDR2 as YYNGEE. V lost 2 bases and J lost 7, with 10 bases in between. The CDR3 totals 14 residues.

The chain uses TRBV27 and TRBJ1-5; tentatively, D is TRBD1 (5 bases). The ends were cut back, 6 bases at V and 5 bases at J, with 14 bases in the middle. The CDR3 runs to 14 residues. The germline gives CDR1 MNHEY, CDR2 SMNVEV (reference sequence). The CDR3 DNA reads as TGTGCCAGCAGAGGGTTAGACAGCGATCAGCCCCAGCATTTT. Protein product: CASRGLDSDQPQHF.

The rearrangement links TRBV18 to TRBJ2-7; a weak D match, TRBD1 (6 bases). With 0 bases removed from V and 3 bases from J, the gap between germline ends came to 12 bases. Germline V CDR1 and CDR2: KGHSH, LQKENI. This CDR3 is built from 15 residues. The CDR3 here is CASSPPDSLGYEQYF. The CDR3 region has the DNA TGTGCCAGCTCACCACCGGACAGCCTCGGCTACGAGCAGTACTTC.